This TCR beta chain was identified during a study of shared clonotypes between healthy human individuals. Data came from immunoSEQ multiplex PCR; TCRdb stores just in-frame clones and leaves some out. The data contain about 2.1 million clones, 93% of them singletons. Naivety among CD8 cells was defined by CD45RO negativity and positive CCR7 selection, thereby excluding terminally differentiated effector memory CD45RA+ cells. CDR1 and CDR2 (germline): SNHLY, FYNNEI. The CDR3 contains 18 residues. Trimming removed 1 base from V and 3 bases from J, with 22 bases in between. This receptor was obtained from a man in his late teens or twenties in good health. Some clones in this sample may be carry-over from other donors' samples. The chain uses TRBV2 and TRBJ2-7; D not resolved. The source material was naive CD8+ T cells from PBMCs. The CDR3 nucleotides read TGTGCCAGCAGTGAAGTAGGTTCCGTTGGTACGTCAGACTACGAGCAGTACTTC. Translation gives CASSEVGSVGTSDYEQYF.